This T cell receptor (beta chain) was documented in a study of blood T cell repertoires in COVID-19. Study-level background: Samples came from the United States, Italy and Spain, spanning acute and convalescent COVID-19. T cells, B-cell-depleted T cells, or PBMCs supplied cDNA or gDNA.

This clone has a single count. In the original analysis: Amplification from reference gene primers served as the basis for estimated nucleated cell counts. Clones were sequenced by immunoSEQ multiplex PCR, and TCRdb holds only the in-frame ones, with some missing. V and J calls and clone size follow that table, whereas D and trimming were derived from the DNA. The sample contains about 130,000 clones, approximately 83% of which appear only once. V lost 5 bases to trimming and J lost 4 bases, with 11 bases between them. The length of the CDR3 is 14 residues. Germline-derived CDR1 and CDR2 are MGHDK and SYGVNS.

The chain uses TRBV25-1 and TRBJ1-4; D ambiguous. This receptor was obtained from a woman older than 75 with acute or convalescent COVID-19. Input material: peripheral blood. This chain's CDR3 is CASSPRDNNEKLFF. CDR3 nucleotides: TGTGCCAGCAGTCCCCGGGATAATAATGAAAAACTGTTTTTT.